One sample yielded the 25 T cell receptor beta chains listed below, sequenced in a study of blood T cell repertoires in COVID-19. Sequenced by immunoSEQ multiplex PCR; TCRdb stores in-frame clones only, minus some. The sample carries approximately 190,000 clones, about nine tenths recorded once. The sequenced material came from peripheral blood. The receptors originated from a man at least 80 years old with acute or convalescent COVID-19.

The V call is TRBV5-6, the J call TRBJ2-2; D ambiguous. The germline gives CDR1 SGHDT, CDR2 YYEEEE. Trimming cost V 0 bases and J 11 bases, with 8 bases left between them. The length of the CDR3 is 12 residues. CDR3: CASSLVRGELFF. The CDR3 bases are TGTGCCAGCAGCTTGGTCAGAGGTGAGCTGTTTTTT.

This clone was recorded a few times. Other DNA sequences in this specimen translate into the identical CDR3. The CDR3 reads CASSLTGGSYEQYF. The DNA for the CDR3 is TGTGCCAGCAGCTTAACAGGGGGCTCCTACGAGCAGTACTTC. The V call is TRBV7-9, the J call TRBJ2-7; 8 bases are a match to TRBD1. The CDR3 runs 14 residues. Losses at the gene ends were 2 bases for V and 0 bases for J; bases not matched to a gene: 0. Germline assignment: CDR1 SEHNR and CDR2 FQNEAQ (reference sequence).

The chain joins TRBV3-1 (or the pseudogene TRBV3-2) to TRBJ1-6; D gene unclear. The CDR3 is 14 residues long. Germline assignment: CDR1 LGHDT and CDR2 YNNKEL (reference sequence). V was clipped by 0 bases and J by 6 bases, with 6 bases between them. The CDR3 region has the DNA TGTGCCAGCAGCCAAGATAGGAGTAATTCACCCCTCCACTTT. This translates into CASSQDRSNSPLHF.

The chain couples TRBV28 to TRBJ1-3, with D uncertain. The V gene's germline CDR1 is MDHEN and CDR2 SYDVKM. The CDR3 consists of 13 residues. The V end was cut by 5 bases, the J end by 4 bases, with 9 bases between. The CDR3, as DNA: TGTGCCAGCAGTATTGCACAGGGAAACACCATATATTTT. This sequence encodes CASSIAQGNTIYF.

Here the CDR3 reads CASSRGGQGGGYTF. DNA of the CDR3: TGTGCCAGCAGCCGTGGGGGACAGGGGGGTGGCTACACCTTC. J is TRBJ1-2 and V is TRBV3-1 (or the pseudogene TRBV3-2), with 11 bases that match TRBD1. In germline, CDR1 is LGHDT, CDR2 YNNKEL (reference sequence). This CDR3 has 14 residues. J lost 7 bases, V lost 4 bases, and 5 bases had no gene match.

The genes are TRBV23-1 and TRBJ1-5; a weak D match, TRBD1 (5 bases). TRBV23-1 is given ORF status, its function remaining uncertain. The CDR3 covers 13 residues. V was shortened by 5 bases and J by 6 bases, with 11 bases between the two germline ends. This CDR3 is CASSGGTVQPQHF. Here the CDR3 DNA reads TGCGCCAGCAGTGGGGGGACCGTTCAGCCCCAGCATTTT.

The chain links TRBV27 to TRBJ2-7, with 10 bases identical to TRBD2. CDR1 and CDR2 (germline): MNHEY, SMNVEV (reference sequence). V shed 4 bases and J 1 base; nucleotides not matched to a gene: 13. The CDR3 spans 18 residues. CDR3 sequence reads: CASSSARGSGRASYEQYF. The CDR3 nucleotides are TGTGCCAGCAGTTCCGCGCGGGGGAGCGGGAGGGCGTCCTACGAGCAGTACTTC.

The rearrangement joins TRBV5-1 to TRBJ1-1; the D is unclear. Trimming removed 1 base from V and 2 bases from J, with 9 bases in between. This CDR3 spans 14 amino acids. CDR1 is SGHRS and CDR2 is YFSETQ in the germline V gene. Here the CDR3 DNA reads TGCGCCAGCAGCTTGAGTGGCCTCAACACTGAAGCTTTCTTT. This codes for CASSLSGLNTEAFF.

The genes are TRBV7-2 and TRBJ2-3; D possibly corresponds to TRBD1 (6 bases). Germline V CDR1 and CDR2: SGHTA, FQGNSA. This CDR3 has 15 amino acids. V shed 1 base and J shed 4 bases, with 12 bases lying between them. The CDR3 loop reads CASSLEYGGADTQYF. CDR3 nucleotide sequence: TGTGCCAGCAGCTTAGAATATGGGGGCGCAGATACGCAGTATTTT.

The V and J genes are TRBV5-6 and TRBJ2-7; no reliable D call. From germline, CDR1 is SGHDT and CDR2 YYEEEE. V lost 1 base and J lost 3, with 5 bases in between. The CDR3 spans 12 residues. The CDR3 protein is CASSLRGYEQYF. DNA for the CDR3: TGTGCCAGCAGCTTGCGAGGCTACGAGCAGTACTTC.

Here the CDR3 reads CAWSVGSSTDTQYF. Written as DNA, the CDR3 is TGTGCCTGGAGTGTTGGGAGTAGCACAGATACGCAGTATTTT. V usage is TRBV30 and J usage is TRBJ2-3; D might be TRBD2 (5 bases). Trimming took 0 bases from V and 0 from J, leaving 7 bases between them. Looked up from germline, CDR1 is GTSNPN and CDR2 is SVGIG (reference sequence). CDR3 length: 14 residues.

The chain has TRBV2 and TRBJ2-2; 8 bases match TRBD2. Per germline, CDR1 SNHLY and CDR2 FYNNEI. With V trimmed by 3 bases and J by 5 bases, 5 bases remained unmatched. The CDR3 length is 15 residues. This CDR3 reads CASSDGLAQTGELFF. CDR3 sequence (DNA): TGTGCCAGCAGTGACGGACTAGCACAAACCGGGGAGCTGTTTTTT.

The chain uses TRBV12-2 and TRBJ1-4; the table gives TRBD1 as D, unverified against the DNA. TRBV12-2 is deemed a pseudogene. The CDR3 is made up of 15 amino acids. The CDR3 nucleotides read TGTGCAAGTCGCTTTGACAGGGAGGTCGCTGAAAAACTGTTTTTT. It specifies CASRFDREVAEKLFF.

The genes are TRBV7-9 and TRBJ1-4; weak D call: TRBD1 (5 bases). The V and J ends lost 3 bases and 1 base respectively, with 15 bases between them. The CDR3 covers 17 residues. Per the germline V gene, CDR1 is SEHNR and CDR2 is FQNEAQ (reference sequence). This CDR3 reads CASSFWRQLQTNEKLFF. CDR3 nucleotide sequence: TGTGCCAGCAGCTTTTGGAGACAGCTACAAACTAATGAAAAACTGTTTTTT.

On this clone itself: The same CDR3 also results from other DNA sequences found in this sample. The gene calls are TRBV5-1 and TRBJ2-3; TRBD2 is a possible D gene (6 bases). This CDR3 is built from 15 residues. Germline CDR1 is SGHRS and CDR2 is YFSETQ. V was trimmed by 0 bases and J by 0 bases, leaving 8 bases between them. As DNA, the CDR3 is TGCGCCAGCAGCTTGGGGGGGACTAGCACAGATACGCAGTATTTT. Translating it yields CASSLGGTSTDTQYF.

The chain carries TRBV7-9 and TRBJ1-2, with D tentatively TRBD1 (5 bases). The CDR3 loop spans 13 amino acids. V gave up 6 bases and J gave up 2 bases, with 10 bases separating them. Per the germline V gene, CDR1 is SEHNR and CDR2 is FQNEAQ (reference sequence). The DNA of the CDR3 is TGTGCCAGCAGGCCGGGGGGAAACTATGGCTACACCTTC. Amino acids: CASRPGGNYGYTF.

V and J are TRBV5-1 and TRBJ2-5; 10 positions agree with TRBD1. This CDR3 contains 13 residues. CDR1 and CDR2 (germline): SGHRS, YFSETQ. The V segment lost 7 bases and the J segment 3 bases; nucleotides outside the gene matches: 3. The chain's CDR3 is CASGGTGEETQYF. In nucleotides, the CDR3 is TGCGCCAGCGGCGGGACAGGGGAAGAGACCCAGTACTTC.

V gene TRBV6-2 or TRBV6-3 combines with J gene TRBJ1-5; 10 nucleotides agree with TRBD1. The V and J ends lost 0 bases and 0 bases, in that order; junction bases with no gene match: 5. The CDR3 sequence is 18 residues long. Germline loops: CDR1 MNHEY, CDR2 SVGEGT. In DNA form, the CDR3 reads TGTGCCAGCAGTTACTCACCGGGACAGGGGCATAGCAATCAGCCCCAGCATTTT. This sequence encodes CASSYSPGQGHSNQPQHF.

The genes are TRBV7-6 and TRBJ1-2; 11 bases are a match to TRBD1. V shed 3 bases, J shed 4 bases, and the junction held 4 bases outside the gene matches. CDR1 SGHVS and CDR2 FNYEAQ come from the germline V gene. CDR3 length: 15 residues. CDR3 bases: TGTGCCAGCAGCTTTGGACAGGGGGCGACCTATGGCTACACCTTC. Its protein product is CASSFGQGATYGYTF.

In this sample, this clone turned up once. The V and J genes are TRBV6-5 and TRBJ1-1; no reliable D call. V lost 6 bases and J lost 2, with 7 bases in between. CDR1 and CDR2 (germline): MNHEY, SVGAGI. This CDR3 contains 12 residues. The CDR3 sequence: CASRYHNTEAFF. In nucleotides, the CDR3 is TGTGCCAGCAGATACCATAACACTGAAGCTTTCTTT.

The gene calls are TRBV18 and TRBJ2-7, with D perhaps matching TRBD2 (6 bases). Germline CDR1 and CDR2: KGHSH and LQKENI. CDR3 length equals 13 residues. V lost 5 bases and J lost 2, with 10 bases in between. CDR3 amino acids: CASSSREPYEQYV. The CDR3 DNA sequence: TGTGCCAGCTCATCCCGGGAGCCCTACGAGCAGTACGTC.

This CDR3 is CASSSGTGEYNEQFF. CDR3 DNA: TGTGCCAGCAGCTCCGGGACAGGGGAGTACAATGAGCAGTTCTTC. This rearrangement joins TRBV3-1 (or the pseudogene TRBV3-2) to TRBJ2-1, with 10 bases lining up with TRBD1. The germline V gene encodes CDR1 LGHDT and CDR2 YNNKEL (reference sequence). CDR3 length: 15 amino acids. The V gene end was trimmed by 5 bases and the J gene end by 4 bases; junction bases not matched to a gene: 5.

The V and J genes are TRBV7-2 and TRBJ2-3; tentative D call: TRBD2 (6 bases). Trimming shortened V by 3 bases and J by 4 bases, and 14 bases separated the two germline ends. Germline CDR1 and CDR2: SGHTA and FQGNSA. This CDR3 has 15 residues. The CDR3, as DNA: TGTGCCAGCAGCTTGGAGGGAGGAACTTCAGATACGCAGTATTTT. Protein: CASSLEGGTSDTQYF. Using reference TRBV7-2 and TRBJ2-3 for the parts outside the CDR3, the full variable domain is GAGVSQSPSNKVTEKGKDVELRCDPISGHTALYWYRQSLGQGLEFLIYFQGNSAPDKSGLPSDRFSAERTGGSVSTLTIQRTQQEDSAVYLCASSLEGGTSDTQYFGPGTRLTVL.

This clone appeared a single time. V usage is TRBV4-1 and J usage is TRBJ1-1; D remains ambiguous. From germline, CDR1 is MGHRA and CDR2 YSYEKL. This CDR3 region has 14 residues. V lost 2 bases, J lost 4 bases, and 11 bases lay in between. CDR3 sequence: CASSQWVRGTEAFF. As DNA, the CDR3 is TGCGCCAGCAGCCAATGGGTGCGGGGCACTGAAGCTTTCTTT.

This sequence joins TRBV7-2 and TRBJ2-1, with D tentatively TRBD2 (6 bases). CDR3 length equals 14 residues. V gave up 5 bases and J gave up 7 bases, with 15 bases separating them. Per germline, CDR1 SGHTA and CDR2 FQGNSA. Here the CDR3 reads CASSPGTGLNEQFF. The CDR3 nucleotides read TGTGCCAGCAGCCCAGGGACTGGACTGAATGAGCAGTTCTTC.